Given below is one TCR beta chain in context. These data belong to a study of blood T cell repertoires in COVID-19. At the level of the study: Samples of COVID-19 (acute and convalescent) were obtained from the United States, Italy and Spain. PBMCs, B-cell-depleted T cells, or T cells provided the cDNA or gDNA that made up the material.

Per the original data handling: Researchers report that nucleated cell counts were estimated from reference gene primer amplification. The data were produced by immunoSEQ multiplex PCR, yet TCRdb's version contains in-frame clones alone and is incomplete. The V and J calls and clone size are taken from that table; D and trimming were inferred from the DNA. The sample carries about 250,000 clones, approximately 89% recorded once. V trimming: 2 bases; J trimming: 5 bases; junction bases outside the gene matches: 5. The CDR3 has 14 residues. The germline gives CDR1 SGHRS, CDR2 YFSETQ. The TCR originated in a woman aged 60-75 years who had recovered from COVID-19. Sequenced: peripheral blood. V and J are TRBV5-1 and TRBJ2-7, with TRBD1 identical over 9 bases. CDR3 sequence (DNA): TGCGCCAGCAGCTTCACCAGGACAGGGGACGAGCAGTACTTC. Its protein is CASSFTRTGDEQYF.